The following is a TCR beta chain sequence with its context. As yet, its antigen is unknown. This record comes from a study of cytomegalovirus exposure and HLA in healthy donors. Study-level findings and limits: CMV antigen specificity was confirmed in vitro for three CMV-associated chains. A list of 164 TCR beta chains associated with cytomegalovirus was given. The majority of TCR sequences were rare, yet some public TCRs appeared in many donors.

Profiling relied on immunoSEQ multiplex PCR, and the TCRdb table lists in-frame clones only, not all of them. This sample has 66,000 or so clones, with around 97% found just once. This CDR3 contains 17 residues. Looked up from germline, CDR1 is SGHVS and CDR2 is FQNEAQ. Unmatched junction bases numbered 7, after V lost 1 base and J lost 1 base. The sample consisted of PBMCs. The clonotype originates from a woman younger than 35 in good health and CMV-seropositive. J is TRBJ2-1 and V is TRBV7-8; 7 nucleotides align to TRBD2. CDR3 nucleotide sequence: TGTGCCAGCAGCTTAGTGGGGGGAGGGCAATCCTACAATGAGCAGTTCTTC. Its translation is CASSLVGGGQSYNEQFF. Full variable domain (remainder filled in from reference TRBV7-8 and TRBJ2-1): GAGVSQSPRYKVAKRGQDVALRCDPISGHVSLFWYQQALGQGPEFLTYFQNEAQLDKSGLPSDRFFAERPEGSVSTLKIQRTQQEDSAVYLCASSLVGGGQSYNEQFFGPGTRLTVL.